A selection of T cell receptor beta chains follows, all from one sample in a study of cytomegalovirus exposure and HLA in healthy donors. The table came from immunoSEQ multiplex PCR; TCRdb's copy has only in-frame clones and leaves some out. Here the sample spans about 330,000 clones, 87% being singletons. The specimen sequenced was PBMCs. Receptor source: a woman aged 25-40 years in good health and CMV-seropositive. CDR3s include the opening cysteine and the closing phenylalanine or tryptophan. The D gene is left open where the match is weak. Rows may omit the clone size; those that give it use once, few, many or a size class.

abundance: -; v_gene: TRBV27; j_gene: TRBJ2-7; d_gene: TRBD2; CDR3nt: TGTGCCAGCAGCCGAAGCGGGATAGGAAATGCCTACGAGCAGTACTTC; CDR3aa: CASSRSGIGNAYEQYF
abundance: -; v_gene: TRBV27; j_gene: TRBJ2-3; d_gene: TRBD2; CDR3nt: TGTGCCAGCGTCTCTAGCGGGGGGCGGGAGACAGATACGCAGTATTTT; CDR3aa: CASVSSGGRETDTQYF
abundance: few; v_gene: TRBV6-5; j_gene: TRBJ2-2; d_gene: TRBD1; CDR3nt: TGTGCCAGCAGCCTTGGGACAGCCACCGGGGAGCTGTTTTTT; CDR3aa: CASSLGTATGELFF
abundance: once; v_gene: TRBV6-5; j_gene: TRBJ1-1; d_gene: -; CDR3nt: TGTGCCAGCAGAAGCCCCCATAGGAACACTGAAGCTTTCTTT; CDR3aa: CASRSPHRNTEAFF
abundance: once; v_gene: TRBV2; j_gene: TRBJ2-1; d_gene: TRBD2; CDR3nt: TGTGCCAGCAGACCGGGACTAGCGGGCCACGGCCCGGTATCGAGCTCCTACAATGAGCAGTTCTTC; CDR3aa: CASRPGLAGHGPVSSSYNEQFF
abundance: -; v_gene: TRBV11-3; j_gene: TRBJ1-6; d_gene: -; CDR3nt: TGTGCCAGCAGCTCCGGGGCAGCTGATTCACCCCTCCACTTT; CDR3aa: CASSSGAADSPLHF
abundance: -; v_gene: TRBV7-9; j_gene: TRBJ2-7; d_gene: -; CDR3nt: TGTGCCAGCAGCTTCGGCCGACAGTCCTACGAGCAGTACTTC; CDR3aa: CASSFGRQSYEQYF
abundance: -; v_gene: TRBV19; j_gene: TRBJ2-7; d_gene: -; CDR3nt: TGTGCCAGTAGTGAGGGGGTCGAGCAGTACTTC; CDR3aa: CASSEGVEQYF
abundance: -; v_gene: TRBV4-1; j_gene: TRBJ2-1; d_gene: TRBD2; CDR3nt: TGCGCCAGCATTCCTGCAGCGGGAGGAGAGCAGTTCTTC; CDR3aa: CASIPAAGGEQFF
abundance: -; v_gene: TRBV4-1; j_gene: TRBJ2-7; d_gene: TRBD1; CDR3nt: TGCGCCAGCAGCCAAGTTTTTTGGGACAGCGTATACGAGCAGTACTTC; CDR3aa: CASSQVFWDSVYEQYF
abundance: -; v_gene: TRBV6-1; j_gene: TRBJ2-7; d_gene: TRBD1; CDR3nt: TGTGCCAGCGGGGACAGGGGGCTTTCCTACGAGCAGTACTTC; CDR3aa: CASGDRGLSYEQYF
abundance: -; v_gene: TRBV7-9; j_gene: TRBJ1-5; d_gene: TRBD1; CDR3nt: TGTGCCAGCAGCTCAAGTACCCGGACAGGGGGCGCGGATCAGCCCCAGCATTTT; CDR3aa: CASSSSTRTGGADQPQHF
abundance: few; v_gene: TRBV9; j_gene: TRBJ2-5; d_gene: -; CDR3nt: TGTGCCAGCAGCGTAGGCCAGACCCAAGAGACCCAGTACTTC; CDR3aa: CASSVGQTQETQYF
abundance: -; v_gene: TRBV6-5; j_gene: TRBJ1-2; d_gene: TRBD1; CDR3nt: TGTGCCAGCAGTTACGATCCGGACAGGGGGAATTATGGCTACACCTTC; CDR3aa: CASSYDPDRGNYGYTF
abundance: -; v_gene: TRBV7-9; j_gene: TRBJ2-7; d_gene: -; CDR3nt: TGTGCCACCTCCGGGGAGCGGCTAAGCTCCTACGAGCAGTACTTC; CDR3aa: CATSGERLSSYEQYF
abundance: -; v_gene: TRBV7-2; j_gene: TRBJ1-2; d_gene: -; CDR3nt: TGTGCCAGCAGCCCCGGCCCTAACTATGGCTACACCTTC; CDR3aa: CASSPGPNYGYTF
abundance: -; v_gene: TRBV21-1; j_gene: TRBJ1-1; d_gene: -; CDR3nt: TGTGCCAGCAGCAAAAGGGGAACAGGTCTAAACACTGAAGCTTTCTTT; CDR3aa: CASSKRGTGLNTEAFF
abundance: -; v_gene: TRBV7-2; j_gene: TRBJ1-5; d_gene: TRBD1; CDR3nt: TGTGCCAGCAGCTTCGAGACAGGGCCCAATCAGCCCCAGCATTTT; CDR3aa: CASSFETGPNQPQHF
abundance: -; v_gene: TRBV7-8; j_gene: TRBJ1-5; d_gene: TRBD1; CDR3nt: TGTGCCAGCAGCCCTCACAGGGGGGACCAGCCCCAGCATTTT; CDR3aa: CASSPHRGDQPQHF
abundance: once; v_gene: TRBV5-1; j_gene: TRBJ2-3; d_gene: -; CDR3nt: TGCGCCAGCAGCTCCAGGGGGGGGCGGGACGGCACAGATACGCAGTATTTT; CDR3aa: CASSSRGGRDGTDTQYF
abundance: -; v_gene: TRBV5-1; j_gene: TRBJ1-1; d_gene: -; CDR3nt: TGCGCCAGCAGCTTGACAGGGAGCACTGAAGCTTTCTTT; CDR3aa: CASSLTGSTEAFF
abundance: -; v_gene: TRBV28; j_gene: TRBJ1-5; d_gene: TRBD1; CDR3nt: TGTGCCAGCAGTCGTTTCCCCAGGGGGGTCAATCAGCCCCAGCATTTT; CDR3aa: CASSRFPRGVNQPQHF
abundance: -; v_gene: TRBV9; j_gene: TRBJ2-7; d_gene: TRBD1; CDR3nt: TGTGCCAGCAGCGGAGAGACAGGGAAGACCAACGAGCAGTACTTC; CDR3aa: CASSGETGKTNEQYF
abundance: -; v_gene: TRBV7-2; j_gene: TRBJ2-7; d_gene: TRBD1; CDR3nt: TGTGCCAGCAGCTTAGTTCGTCGGGACAGACCCTACGAGCAGTACTTC; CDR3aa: CASSLVRRDRPYEQYF
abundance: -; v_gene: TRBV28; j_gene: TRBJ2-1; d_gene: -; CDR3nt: TGTGCCAGCAGTTCGACCCCCCGTGCTTACAATGAGCAGTTCTTC; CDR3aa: CASSSTPRAYNEQFF
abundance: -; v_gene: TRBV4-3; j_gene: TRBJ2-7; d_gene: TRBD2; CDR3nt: TGCGCCAGCAGCCCGGGCGGGGGTTGGTACGAGCAGTACTTC; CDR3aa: CASSPGGGWYEQYF
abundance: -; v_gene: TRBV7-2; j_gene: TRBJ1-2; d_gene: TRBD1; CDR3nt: TGTGCCAGCAGCTTAGAGGGGACAGGCAACTATGGCTACACCTTC; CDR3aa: CASSLEGTGNYGYTF
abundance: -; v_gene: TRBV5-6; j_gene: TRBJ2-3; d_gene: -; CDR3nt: TGTGCCAGCAGCTTGGTACTAGTGGGCACAGATACGCAGTATTTT; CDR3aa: CASSLVLVGTDTQYF
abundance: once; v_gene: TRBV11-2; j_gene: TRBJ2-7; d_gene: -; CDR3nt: TGTGCCAGCAGCTTAGTTTCCGGGCAGACCTACGAGCAGTACTTC; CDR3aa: CASSLVSGQTYEQYF
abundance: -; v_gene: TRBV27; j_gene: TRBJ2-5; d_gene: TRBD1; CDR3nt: TGTGCCAGCAGTTCCCATCAGACAGGGGAAGAGACCCAGTACTTC; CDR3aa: CASSSHQTGEETQYF
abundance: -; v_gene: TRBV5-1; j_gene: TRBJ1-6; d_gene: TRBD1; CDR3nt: TGCGCCAGCAGCTCCCGGGACGGCAGGGGGAGTTCACCCCTCCACTTT; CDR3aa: CASSSRDGRGSSPLHF
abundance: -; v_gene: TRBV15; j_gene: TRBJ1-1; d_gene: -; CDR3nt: TGTGCCACCAGCAGAGATTTGCGGGGTCTGAACACTGAAGCTTTCTTT; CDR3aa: CATSRDLRGLNTEAFF
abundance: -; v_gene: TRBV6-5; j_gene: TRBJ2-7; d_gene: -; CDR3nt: TGTGCCAGCAGTGAAGCAGACGAGCAGTACTTC; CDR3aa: CASSEADEQYF
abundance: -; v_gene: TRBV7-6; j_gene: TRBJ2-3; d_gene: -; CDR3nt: TGTGCCAGCAGCTTAGTTACAACTAGCACAGATACGCAGTATTTT; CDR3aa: CASSLVTTSTDTQYF
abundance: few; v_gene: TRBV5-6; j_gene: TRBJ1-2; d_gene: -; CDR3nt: TGTGCCAGCAGCTTGGGCGGGAAAGCAACGACGGGCTACACCTTC; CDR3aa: CASSLGGKATTGYTF
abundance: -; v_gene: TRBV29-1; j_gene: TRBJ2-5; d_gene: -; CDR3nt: TGCAGCGTGGTTGACAGGCTAGGAGAGACCCAGTACTTC; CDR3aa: CSVVDRLGETQYF
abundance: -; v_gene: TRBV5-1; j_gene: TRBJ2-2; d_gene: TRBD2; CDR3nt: TGCGCCAGCAGCCTTCGGCTAGCGGGAGTTACCGGGGAGCTGTTTTTT; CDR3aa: CASSLRLAGVTGELFF
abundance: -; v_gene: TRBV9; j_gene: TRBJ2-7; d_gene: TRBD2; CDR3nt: TGTGCCAGCAGCGTAGGCCAACTAGCGGGAGCGGGCGAGCAGTACTTC; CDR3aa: CASSVGQLAGAGEQYF
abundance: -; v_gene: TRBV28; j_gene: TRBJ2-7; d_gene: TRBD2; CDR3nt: TGTGCCAGCAGTTTGCCCAGCGGGGTTAACTACGAGCAGTACTTC; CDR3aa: CASSLPSGVNYEQYF
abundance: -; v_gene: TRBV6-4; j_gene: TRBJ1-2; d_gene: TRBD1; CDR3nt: TGTGCCAGACAGGGGGCGGGTGGCTACACCTTC; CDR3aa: CARQGAGGYTF
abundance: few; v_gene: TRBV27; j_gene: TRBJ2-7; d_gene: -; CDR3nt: TGTGCCAGCGGAATTCCCCAGTACTTC; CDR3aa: CASGIPQYF
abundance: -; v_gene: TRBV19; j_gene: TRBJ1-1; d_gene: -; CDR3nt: TGTGCCAGTAGTATTCCCGGGACCAACACTGAAGCTTTCTTT; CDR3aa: CASSIPGTNTEAFF
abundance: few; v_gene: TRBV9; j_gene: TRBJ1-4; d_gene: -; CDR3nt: TGTGCCAGCAGCGTAGGAGGGACAACTAATGAAAAACTGTTTTTT; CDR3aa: CASSVGGTTNEKLFF
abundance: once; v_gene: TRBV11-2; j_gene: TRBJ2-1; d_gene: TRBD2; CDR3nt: TGTGCCAGCAGCTTTGGCAGACTAGCGGGGCAGAGCTCCTACAATGAGCAGTTCTTC; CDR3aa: CASSFGRLAGQSSYNEQFF
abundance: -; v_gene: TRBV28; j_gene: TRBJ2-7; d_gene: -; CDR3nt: TGTGCCAGCAGCGGGACCTCCTACGAGCAGTACTTC; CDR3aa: CASSGTSYEQYF
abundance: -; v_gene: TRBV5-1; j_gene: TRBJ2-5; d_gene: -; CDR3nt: TGCGCCAGCAGCCGTGATCGGAGGGTCGGGGTTCAAGAGACCCAGTACTTC; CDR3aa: CASSRDRRVGVQETQYF
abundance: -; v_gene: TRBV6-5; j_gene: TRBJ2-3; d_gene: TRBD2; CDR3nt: TGTGCCAGCAGTTACTCGCGGACTAGCGAGGTAGATACGCAGTATTTT; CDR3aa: CASSYSRTSEVDTQYF